The 9 T cell receptor beta chains listed next were all sequenced from one sample in a study of shared clonotypes between healthy human individuals. Naive CD8 populations comprised CD45RO-negative cells positively selected for CCR7, excluding terminally differentiated effector memory CD45RA+ cells. The data were produced by immunoSEQ multiplex PCR, yet TCRdb's version contains in-frame clones alone and is incomplete. The top ten hold 1% to 1.5% of the sample, which has some 2 million clones, roughly 95% seen once. The sequencing input was naive CD8+ T cells sorted from blood. The receptors were sampled from a man aged 18 to 29 in good health.

This chain connects TRBV6-1 to TRBJ2-7; 10 nucleotides match TRBD2. V dropped 1 base and J dropped 0; count of bases not matched to a gene: 9. The CDR3 covers 18 residues. Per germline, CDR1 MNHNS and CDR2 SASEGT. CDR3 bases: TGTGCCAGCAGTGAAGGGTTAGCGGGGGGTGGGAGCTCCTACGAGCAGTACTTC. As protein: CASSEGLAGGGSSYEQYF.

This clone was counted only a few times. The chain recombines TRBV7-6 with TRBJ2-1; the match to TRBD2 covers 8 bases. There are 15 residues in the CDR3. Germline CDR1 reads SGHVS; CDR2 reads FNYEAQ. V gave up 1 base and J gave up 4 bases; unmatched junction bases: 3. Here the CDR3 DNA reads TGTGCCAGCAGCTTAGATAGCGGGGTTTACAATGAGCAGTTCTTC. It encodes CASSLDSGVYNEQFF. Full variable domain (rest looked up from reference TRBV7-6 and TRBJ2-1): GAGVSQSPRYKVTKRGQDVALRCDPISGHVSLYWYRQALGQGPEFLTYFNYEAQQDKSGLPNDRFSAERPEGSISTLTIQRTEQRDSAMYRCASSLDSGVYNEQFFGPGTRLTVL.

The J gene is TRBJ2-7, the V gene TRBV27, with D perhaps being TRBD1 or TRBD2 (5 bases each). The CDR3 has 12 residues. V dropped 10 bases and J dropped 4 bases, with 14 bases sitting between them. Germline V gene sequence: CDR1 MNHEY, CDR2 SMNVEV (reference sequence). CDR3 nucleotide sequence: TGTGCCACCTGGGACGGAGCTTACGAGCAGTACTTC. It codes for CATWDGAYEQYF.

The V and J genes are TRBV12-5 and TRBJ2-2; D is undetermined. CDR1 and CDR2 (germline): LGHNT, FRNRAP. V was trimmed by 3 bases and J by 3 bases, leaving 5 bases between them. The CDR3 consists of 13 residues. Here the CDR3 DNA reads TGTGCTAGTGGTTTCGGTCACACCGGGGAGCTGTTTTTT. This gives the protein CASGFGHTGELFF.

The chain combines TRBV4-1 with TRBJ1-6, with a tentative D call TRBD1 (5 bases). The CDR3 is 19 amino acids. The germline V and J ends were trimmed by 1 base and 0 bases, with 16 bases remaining between them. CDR1 and CDR2 from the germline V gene are MGHRA and YSYEKL. The CDR3: CASSQALVGDYSYNSPLHF. The CDR3 DNA reads TGCGCCAGCAGCCAAGCCTTGGTCGGGGACTACTCCTATAATTCACCCCTCCACTTT.

The J gene is TRBJ2-3, the V gene TRBV28; perhaps TRBD2 as D (7 bases). Germline CDR1 MDHEN, CDR2 SYDVKM. The CDR3 runs 14 residues. The V and J ends lost 11 bases and 0 bases respectively, with 15 bases between them. CDR3 loop: CAAGAGESTDTQYF. CDR3 bases: TGTGCCGCGGGGGCGGGGGAGAGCACAGATACGCAGTATTTT.

V gene TRBV7-6 combines with J gene TRBJ2-7; 7 bases fit TRBD1. The V segment lost 5 bases and the J segment 2 bases; nucleotides outside the gene matches: 6. In germline, CDR1 is SGHVS, CDR2 FNYEAQ. The CDR3 is 14 amino acids. CDR3: CASSVGTAPYEQYF. CDR3 sequence (DNA): TGTGCCAGCAGCGTCGGGACAGCACCCTACGAGCAGTACTTC. Full variable domain (rest looked up from reference TRBV7-6 and TRBJ2-7): GAGVSQSPRYKVTKRGQDVALRCDPISGHVSLYWYRQALGQGPEFLTYFNYEAQQDKSGLPNDRFSAERPEGSISTLTIQRTEQRDSAMYRCASSVGTAPYEQYFGPGTRLTVT.

This chain joins TRBV6-1 and TRBJ1-4; the D is unclear. Germline CDR1 reads MNHNS; CDR2 reads SASEGT. Trimming removed 1 base at V and 1 base at J, with 13 bases between. CDR3 length: 17 amino acids. Here the CDR3 reads CASSEDTFRITNEKLFF. CDR3 coding DNA: TGTGCCAGCAGTGAAGATACCTTCAGGATAACTAATGAAAAACTGTTTTTT.

J is TRBJ2-1 and V is TRBV29-1, with D possibly matching TRBD1 (6 bases). Germline loops: CDR1 SQVTM, CDR2 ANQGSEA. V lost 7 bases, J lost 0 bases, and 13 bases lay in between. The length of the CDR3 is 14 residues. CDR3 nucleotides: TGCAGCGGTCAACAGGGCATCTCCTACAATGAGCAGTTCTTC. Protein product: CSGQQGISYNEQFF.